These 27 T cell receptor beta chains originate from one sample sequenced in a study of response to subunit inactivated influenza vaccine. In TCRdb, the RT-PCR reads were re-called with MiXCR into one record per CDR3 protein. The top ten hold roughly 13% of the sample, which has approximately 500,000 distinct CDR3 sequences, 13% seen once. Material: PBMCs from blood, obtained about 40 days after vaccination. The receptor set was obtained from a man aged 45-60 years who received an inactivated influenza vaccine.

This chain links TRBV4-3 with TRBJ2-3; a possible D gene is TRBD1 (5 bases). Germline V gives CDR1 LGHNA, CDR2 YSLEER. With 0 bases removed from V and 0 bases from J, the gap between germline ends came to 13 bases. CDR3 size: 17 residues. DNA for the CDR3: TGCGCCAGCAGCCAAGAATTGGGCAGGGCTAGCACAGATACGCAGTATTTT. This translates into CASSQELGRASTDTQYF.

The rearrangement joins TRBV5-1 to TRBJ2-7; 9 bases line up with TRBD2. CDR1 and CDR2 from the germline V gene are SGHRS and YFSETQ. The trim removed 4 bases at V and 5 bases at J, leaving 7 bases unmatched. This CDR3 spans 14 amino acids. The CDR3 spells CASSPGTSLDEQYF. The CDR3 DNA sequence: TGCGCCAGCAGCCCCGGGACTAGCCTCGACGAGCAGTACTTC.

This clonotype showed up many times. This chain connects TRBV11-2 to TRBJ2-2; 12 nucleotides match TRBD2. The germline V gene has CDR1 SGHAT and CDR2 FQNNGV. This CDR3 is 21 amino acids long. V was pared by 5 bases and J by 5 bases, with 21 bases of the junction left unmatched. CDR3 residues: CASSPPSLTSGGPFRTGELFF. The DNA for the CDR3 is TGTGCCAGCAGCCCCCCGTCCCTTACTAGCGGGGGGCCCTTTCGAACCGGGGAGCTGTTTTTT.

This clonotype showed up just a few times. The V and J genes are TRBV12-3 or TRBV12-4 and TRBJ2-5, with D perhaps matching TRBD1 or TRBD2 (5 bases each). Trimming removed 5 bases from V and 4 bases from J, with 14 bases in between. The CDR3 is 14 amino acids. CDR3 in DNA: TGTGCCAGCAGTGGGACGCTCGCAGGAGAGACCCAGTACTTC. This translates into CASSGTLAGETQYF.

This clonotype has more than one count but fewer than ten. The V call is TRBV7-6, the J call TRBJ2-7, with D possibly TRBD2 on 5 matching bases. Germline V lookup: CDR1 SGHVS, CDR2 FNYEAQ. V lost 5 bases to trimming and J lost 3 bases, with 14 bases between them. The CDR3 covers 14 residues. This CDR3 is CASSPVYGDYEQYF. The CDR3 DNA reads TGTGCCAGCAGCCCAGTCTACGGGGACTACGAGCAGTACTTC.

This clonotype was detected only a few times. The rearrangement joins TRBV27 to TRBJ2-1, with 8 positions matching TRBD2. CDR3 size: 15 residues. The germline CDR1 and CDR2 sequences are MNHEY and SMNVEV (reference sequence). J gave up 10 bases and V 3 bases, and 11 bases lay outside the gene matches. CDR3 DNA sequence: TGTGCCAGCAGTTTTTGGCTAGCGGGCGCCGGGGAGCAGTTCTTC. This encodes CASSFWLAGAGEQFF.

This clonotype was counted ten times or more. The chain combines TRBV10-3 with TRBJ2-4, with D tentatively TRBD2 (5 bases). The CDR3 is 19 residues long. Trimming cost V 0 bases and J 0 bases, with 18 bases left between them. The V gene's germline CDR1 is ENHRY and CDR2 SYGVKD. CDR3 nucleotides: TGTGCCATCAGTGAGTCGATCGGCGGGCAGGACCTAGCCAAAAACATTCAGTACTTC. Its protein is CAISESIGGQDLAKNIQYF.

In its sample, this clonotype was seen a few times. This chain joins TRBV20-1 and TRBJ1-5; 9 bases align to TRBD1. The CDR3 has 15 residues. V trimming: 6 bases; J trimming: 0 bases; junction bases outside the gene matches: 6. Germline CDR1 DFQATT, CDR2 SNEGSKA (reference sequence). The CDR3: CSAKNRGHSNQPQHF. The CDR3 DNA reads TGCAGTGCAAAAAACAGGGGGCATAGCAATCAGCCCCAGCATTTT.

The J gene is TRBJ2-7, the V gene TRBV28, with D possibly TRBD1 on 5 matching bases. This CDR3 comprises 15 residues. Germline V lookup: CDR1 MDHEN, CDR2 SYDVKM. Between the trimmed V and J ends, which lost 6 bases and 0 bases, there was a span of 15 bases. CDR3 in DNA: TGTGCCAGCAGCCCTAGGGGCAGACCCTCCTACGAGCAGTACTTC. Residues: CASSPRGRPSYEQYF.

The chain joins TRBV7-2 to TRBJ2-7; D is perhaps TRBD1 or TRBD2 (5 bases each). From germline, CDR1 is SGHTA and CDR2 FQGNSA. V lost 2 bases and J 6 bases, leaving 8 bases between the germline ends. The CDR3 covers 12 residues. The CDR3 nucleotides are TGTGCCAGCAGCTTATTCGGGGCCGAGCAGTACTTC. This gives the protein CASSLFGAEQYF.

This clonotype was seen at least ten times. The chain is built from TRBV7-2 and TRBJ2-1; D not certain. Trimming left V 5 bases short and J 7 bases short, with 21 bases between. The CDR3 spans 16 residues. Germline V lookup: CDR1 SGHTA, CDR2 FQGNSA. CDR3 DNA sequence: TGTGCCAGCAGCCCCCATGGCGGCCTACTGAGGAATGAGCAGTTCTTC. Its translation is CASSPHGGLLRNEQFF.

This clonotype was seen only a few times. The CDR3 sequence: CSARALRERDSKVGLYEQYF. As DNA, the CDR3 is TGCAGTGCTAGAGCGTTGAGGGAGCGGGACTCTAAGGTTGGCCTCTACGAGCAGTACTTC. The chain is built from TRBV20-1 and TRBJ2-7, with 7 bases matching TRBD2. V shed 1 base, J shed 3 bases, and the junction held 24 bases outside the gene matches. The germline gives CDR1 DFQATT, CDR2 SNEGSKA (reference sequence). The CDR3 loop spans 20 amino acids.

CDR3 sequence: CASSHSGGTGELFF. The CDR3 DNA follows: TGTGCCAGCAGCCACTCAGGGGGCACCGGGGAGCTGTTTTTT. The chain links TRBV7-2 to TRBJ2-2, with 7 nucleotides matching TRBD1. The germline gives CDR1 SGHTA, CDR2 FQGNSA. The CDR3 totals 14 residues. Trimming at V came to 5 bases and at J to 4 bases, leaving 4 bases not matched to a gene.

This chain links TRBV6-5 with TRBJ2-5; D is possibly TRBD1 (5 bases). Trimming pared 4 bases from V and 2 bases from J, leaving 11 bases between. Looked up from germline, CDR1 is MNHEY and CDR2 is SVGAGI. This CDR3 comprises 14 residues. This CDR3 is CASSWGKGQETQYF. In DNA, the CDR3 is TGTGCCAGCAGTTGGGGAAAGGGGCAAGAGACCCAGTACTTC.

This clonotype has more than one count but fewer than ten. This chain links TRBV9 with TRBJ2-2; weak D call: TRBD1 (5 bases). V was cut by 0 bases and J by 4 bases, with 13 bases left in between. The germline V gene has CDR1 SGDLS and CDR2 YYNGEE. The CDR3 runs 16 residues. The CDR3 reads CASSVDPRAFTGELFF. In nucleotides, the CDR3 is TGTGCCAGCAGCGTAGACCCCAGGGCCTTCACCGGGGAGCTGTTTTTT.

This clonotype was counted a few times. CDR3 region: CASSEWASSYNEQFF. The CDR3 DNA sequence: TGTGCCAGCAGTGAGTGGGCCAGCTCCTACAATGAGCAGTTCTTC. The chain recombines TRBV6-1 with TRBJ2-1; D remains unclear. This CDR3 is built from 15 residues. Germline V gives CDR1 MNHNS, CDR2 SASEGT. Trimming removed 3 bases at V and 0 bases at J, with 9 bases between.

This clonotype has a handful of counts. V gene TRBV5-1 combines with J gene TRBJ2-3, with D perhaps TRBD2 (6 bases). CDR3 size: 15 residues. Trimming removed 1 base from V and 2 bases from J, with 11 bases in between. From germline, CDR1 is SGHRS and CDR2 YFSETQ. The CDR3 nucleotides are TGCGCCAGCAGCTTGTATGCGGGACCCACAGATACGCAGTATTTT. Amino acid sequence: CASSLYAGPTDTQYF.

The chain recombines TRBV4-3 with TRBJ1-2, with TRBD1 identical over 7 bases. The germline CDR1 and CDR2 sequences are LGHNA and YSLEER. The J segment lost 6 bases and the V segment lost 0 bases, leaving 7 bases of the junction unmatched. The CDR3 covers 15 residues. The CDR3 bases are TGCGCCAGCAGCCAAGATCATACGACAGGGAATGGCTACACCTTC. This translates into CASSQDHTTGNGYTF.

V usage is TRBV30 and J usage is TRBJ2-7; 9 bases agree with TRBD1. The germline gives CDR1 GTSNPN, CDR2 SVGIG (reference sequence). The trim removed 3 bases at V and 2 bases at J, leaving 5 bases unmatched. CDR3 length equals 14 residues. The DNA for the CDR3 is TGTGCCTGGAGCCCGGACAGGGGAACCTACGAGCAGTACTTC. Translated, it gives CAWSPDRGTYEQYF.

V gene TRBV5-6 combines with J gene TRBJ1-5; 9 bases are shared with TRBD1. The CDR3 consists of 18 residues. Germline V gene sequence: CDR1 SGHDT, CDR2 YYEEEE. Trimming cost V 1 base and J 3 bases; bases outside gene matches: 11. As DNA, the CDR3 is TGTGCCAGCAGCTTGAGAGTCGGGGGACAGGGCCACAATCAGCCCCAGCATTTT. Translation: CASSLRVGGQGHNQPQHF.

This clonotype was observed a handful of times. The chain is built from TRBV29-1 and TRBJ2-2, with 7 bases aligning to TRBD1. The germline gives CDR1 SQVTM, CDR2 ANQGSEA. J was trimmed by 4 bases and V by 4 bases; bases with no gene match: 3. The CDR3 is made up of 13 amino acids. The chain's CDR3 is CSVASGGTGELFF. The CDR3 nucleotides read TGCAGCGTTGCTTCAGGGGGCACCGGGGAGCTGTTTTTT.

This clonotype appeared many times. This chain links TRBV12-3 or TRBV12-4 with TRBJ1-2; TRBD1 might be the D (5 bases). The CDR3 loop spans 12 amino acids. V lost 6 bases to trimming and J lost 7 bases, with 12 bases between them. The CDR3 reads CASSLGGVGYTF. The DNA of the CDR3 is TGTGCCAGCAGCCTGGGGGGAGTTGGCTACACCTTC.

In DNA, the CDR3 is TGTGCCAGCAGCCTTACGGGTCTCTATAGTGAGCAGTTCTTC. This encodes CASSLTGLYSEQFF. J is TRBJ2-1 and V is TRBV3-1; D gene uncertain. The CDR3 loop spans 14 amino acids. The germline V and J ends were trimmed by 4 bases and 9 bases, with 16 bases remaining between them. Germline V gene sequence: CDR1 LGHDT, CDR2 YNNKEL (reference sequence).

This rearrangement joins TRBV6-2 or TRBV6-3 to TRBJ2-2; D is undetermined. The CDR3 sequence is 15 residues long. Germline CDR1 MNHEY, CDR2 SVGEGT. This chain's CDR3 is CASPPGPTNTGELFF. For the CDR3, the DNA is TGTGCTTCCCCCCCCGGGCCCACGAACACCGGGGAGCTGTTTTTT.

CDR3 amino acids: CSVEGTSGGDTQYF. For the CDR3, the DNA is TGCAGCGTTGAAGGCACTAGCGGCGGGGATACGCAGTATTTT. The chain joins TRBV29-1 to TRBJ2-3, with 8 bases fitting TRBD2. The V gene end was trimmed by 1 base and the J gene end by 6 bases; junction bases not matched to a gene: 6. CDR3 length: 14 residues. Germline CDR1 SQVTM, CDR2 ANQGSEA.

This chain joins TRBV4-1 and TRBJ2-2, with TRBD2 matching 7 bases. V was pared by 0 bases and J by 4 bases, with 8 bases of the junction left unmatched. Per germline, CDR1 MGHRA and CDR2 YSYEKL. The CDR3 spans 17 residues. CDR3 bases: TGCGCCAGCAGCCAAGATGTGGGGGGGACGATCACCGGGGAGCTGTTTTTT. Translating gives CASSQDVGGTITGELFF.

J is TRBJ1-5 and V is TRBV24-1; D ambiguous. Germline V gene lookup returns CDR1 KGHDR and CDR2 SFDVKD. The CDR3 runs to 12 residues. V lost 2 bases and J 9 bases, leaving 7 bases between the germline ends. DNA for the CDR3: TGTGCCACCAGTGATTACCAAGGGCCCCAGCATTTT. It yields the protein CATSDYQGPQHF.